The 32 T cell receptor beta chains below all came from one sample that was sequenced in a study of T cell responses to AZD1222 COVID-19 vaccine. Assay: immunoSEQ multiplex PCR; the TCRdb copy retains only in-frame clones and omits some. The sample yields 100,000 to 150,000 clones, 90% to 95% seen once. The material was peripheral blood, obtained 28 days after the second AZD1222 dose. The receptors were sampled from an adult who received the AZD1222 COVID-19 vaccine.

This rearrangement joins TRBV5-4 to TRBJ2-7; D is possibly TRBD1 (5 bases). The V end was cut by 0 bases, the J end by 2 bases, with 12 bases between. The CDR3 runs 15 residues. Germline loops: CDR1 SGHNT, CDR2 YYREEE (reference sequence). Here the CDR3 reads CASSLEPGKTYEQYF. The DNA of the CDR3 is TGTGCCAGCAGCTTGGAACCAGGGAAAACCTACGAGCAGTACTTC.

The J gene is TRBJ2-1, the V gene TRBV21-1; TRBD1 reflects the table's D call only, with no check against the DNA. TRBV21-1 is assigned pseudogene status. There are 17 residues in the CDR3. The CDR3 loop is CASSKGSDRGYYNEQFF. CDR3 sequence (DNA): TGTGCCAGCAGCAAAGGATCTGACAGGGGATACTACAATGAGCAGTTCTTC.

The DNA for the CDR3 is TGCGCCAGCAGCCAAGAGGGGGCATGGACTGAAGCTTTCTTT. Translated, it gives CASSQEGAWTEAFF. This chain connects TRBV4-3 to TRBJ1-1; D is perhaps TRBD1 (6 bases). Germline-derived CDR1 and CDR2 are LGHNA and YSLEER. V shed 0 bases and J shed 5 bases, with 10 bases lying between them. The CDR3 is made up of 14 amino acids.

CDR3 region: CASSLDQEFYNEQFF. CDR3 DNA sequence: TGTGCCAGCAGCTTAGACCAAGAATTCTACAATGAGCAGTTCTTC. The chain has TRBV5-8 and TRBJ2-1; D unresolved. Germline CDR1 and CDR2: SGHTS and YDEGEE. The CDR3 is 15 amino acids. V lost 2 bases and J lost 3, with 12 bases in between.

The rearrangement uses TRBV18 and TRBJ2-7; a weak D match, TRBD2 (5 bases). Looked up from germline, CDR1 is KGHSH and CDR2 is LQKENI. The CDR3 is 14 residues long. V lost 4 bases, J lost 5 bases, and 15 bases lay in between. The CDR3 nucleotides read TGTGCCAGCTCACGTACCGAGGGATCCCACGAGCAGTACTTC. It encodes CASSRTEGSHEQYF.

In DNA, the CDR3 is TGTGCCAGCAAATCGACAGTGAACACTGAAGCTTTCTTT. This sequence encodes CASKSTVNTEAFF. The rearrangement links TRBV2 to TRBJ1-1; D perhaps matches TRBD1 (5 bases). Looked up from germline, CDR1 is SNHLY and CDR2 is FYNNEI. Trimming stripped 7 bases from V and 0 bases from J, with 9 bases between. CDR3 size: 13 residues.

V and J are TRBV7-9 and TRBJ1-5; D unclear. Between the trimmed V and J ends, which lost 5 bases and 0 bases, there was a span of 20 bases. CDR1 SEHNR and CDR2 FQNEAQ come from the germline V gene (reference sequence). CDR3 length equals 18 residues. The CDR3 sequence: CASSHLQRTFYSNQPQHF. The CDR3 bases are TGTGCCAGCAGCCATCTACAGAGGACGTTTTATAGCAATCAGCCCCAGCATTTT.

J is TRBJ1-4 and V is TRBV7-9; a weak D match, TRBD1 (5 bases). The CDR3 contains 14 residues. Germline V lookup: CDR1 SEHNR, CDR2 FQNEAQ (reference sequence). The V gene lost 0 bases and the J gene lost 7 bases, with 9 bases spanning the gap. The CDR3 nucleotides are TGTGCCAGCAGCTTAGCGGGGGATAGTGAAAAACTGTTTTTT. It encodes CASSLAGDSEKLFF.

V and J are TRBV19 and TRBJ2-2; D call uncertain. Germline lookup yields CDR1 LNHDA and CDR2 SQIVND (reference sequence). The CDR3 covers 14 residues. The V and J ends lost 5 bases and 8 bases respectively, with 15 bases between them. The CDR3 DNA is TGTGCCAGTAGTGCCCGGCTTCACCAAGGGGAGCTGTTTTTT. Amino acids: CASSARLHQGELFF.

This chain links TRBV6-1 with TRBJ1-4; D might be TRBD1 (5 bases). Germline CDR1 MNHNS, CDR2 SASEGT. The CDR3 contains 14 residues. Trimming took 1 base from V and 7 from J, leaving 10 bases between them. The CDR3 protein is CASSEDGTGEKLFF. In DNA form, the CDR3 reads TGTGCCAGCAGTGAAGATGGGACTGGTGAAAAACTGTTTTTT.

The V call is TRBV19, the J call TRBJ1-5, with unresolved D. The V gene lost 5 bases and the J gene lost 0 bases, with 5 bases spanning the gap. The CDR3 totals 13 residues. Germline CDR1 LNHDA, CDR2 SQIVND (reference sequence). The CDR3 nucleotides are TGTGCCAGTAGTCTGACTAGCAATCAGCCCCAGCATTTT. Translating it yields CASSLTSNQPQHF.

The chain has TRBV7-8 and TRBJ1-2; D remains ambiguous. The V and J ends lost 3 bases and 4 bases respectively, with 9 bases between them. This CDR3 region has 13 residues. Germline V CDR1 and CDR2: SGHVS, FQNEAQ. The chain's CDR3 is CASSLEAPYGYTF. For the CDR3, the DNA is TGTGCCAGCAGCTTGGAGGCACCCTATGGCTACACCTTC.

The V gene is TRBV13, the J gene TRBJ2-5, with D uncertain. Trimming left V 5 bases short and J 5 bases short, with 9 bases between. There are 12 residues in the CDR3. Germline V gene sequence: CDR1 PRHDT, CDR2 FYEKMQ (reference sequence). The CDR3 protein is CASSVVGETQYF. Written as DNA, the CDR3 is TGTGCCAGCAGCGTCGTGGGGGAGACCCAGTACTTC.

The chain joins TRBV12-3 or TRBV12-4 to TRBJ1-2; D not certain. The ends were cut back, 4 bases at V and 5 bases at J, with 11 bases in the middle. The CDR3 extends over 13 amino acids. The CDR3 region has the DNA TGTGCCAGCAGTTCCGCGGGATTGTATGGCTACACCTTC. This sequence encodes CASSSAGLYGYTF.

This chain joins TRBV5-1 and TRBJ2-5; a possible D gene is TRBD1 (5 bases). Germline CDR1 reads SGHRS; CDR2 reads YFSETQ. Trimming shortened V by 2 bases and J by 1 base, and 9 bases separated the two germline ends. The CDR3 sequence is 14 residues long. The CDR3 DNA is TGCGCCAGCAGCTTATTTGACAGCCAAGAGACCCAGTACTTC. Encoded protein: CASSLFDSQETQYF.

The chain uses TRBV27 and TRBJ1-2, with a tentative D call TRBD1 (6 bases). Trimming took 0 bases from V and 3 from J, leaving 8 bases between them. The germline CDR1 and CDR2 sequences are MNHEY and SMNVEV (reference sequence). This CDR3 spans 14 amino acids. CDR3 nucleotide sequence: TGTGCCAGCAGTTTATCGGGGGCAGACTATGGCTACACCTTC. This gives the protein CASSLSGADYGYTF.

The rearrangement uses TRBV19 and TRBJ1-5, with a weak D call TRBD1 (6 bases). This CDR3 spans 14 amino acids. Trimming cost V 5 bases and J 6 bases, with 14 bases left between them. Per germline, CDR1 LNHDA and CDR2 SQIVND (reference sequence). In DNA form, the CDR3 reads TGTGCCAGTAGTTCCTCGACAGGATCTCAGCCCCAGCATTTT. Translating gives CASSSSTGSQPQHF.

The chain couples TRBV30 to TRBJ2-2; 9 nucleotides line up with TRBD1. Germline V CDR1 and CDR2: GTSNPN, SVGIG (reference sequence). This CDR3 region has 14 residues. The V segment lost 8 bases and the J segment 5 bases; nucleotides outside the gene matches: 9. The CDR3 coding sequence is TGTGCCCGCCAGACAGGGGGTGGGACCGGGGAGCTGTTTTTT. It is translated as CARQTGGGTGELFF.

The rearrangement links TRBV7-9 to TRBJ1-1; the match to TRBD1 covers 10 bases. CDR1 and CDR2 from the germline V gene are SEHNR and FQNEAQ (reference sequence). This CDR3 is 15 amino acids long. After removal of 5 bases from V and 1 base from J, the junction contained 4 bases not matched to a gene. The CDR3 loop is CASSRRQGANTEAFF. In DNA, the CDR3 is TGTGCCAGCAGCAGGCGACAGGGGGCGAACACTGAAGCTTTCTTT.

This chain uses TRBV3-1 (or the pseudogene TRBV3-2) with TRBJ2-1; D is possibly TRBD1 (6 bases). The CDR3 loop spans 14 amino acids. V shed 1 base and J shed 4 bases, with 8 bases lying between them. CDR1 is LGHDT, CDR2 YNNKEL, per germline (reference sequence). The CDR3 is CASSQGTVYNEQFF. DNA of the CDR3: TGTGCCAGCAGCCAAGGGACAGTGTACAATGAGCAGTTCTTC.

The chain combines TRBV19 with TRBJ2-1; a weak D match, TRBD1 (5 bases). Trimming left V 6 bases short and J 7 bases short, with 16 bases between. Germline-derived CDR1 and CDR2 are LNHDA and SQIVND (reference sequence). The CDR3 has 14 amino acids. CDR3 sequence: CASRGTGIGNEQFF. CDR3 coding DNA: TGTGCCAGTAGGGGAACAGGAATAGGTAATGAGCAGTTCTTC.

This clone was counted once. This chain joins TRBV18 and TRBJ2-3; D not resolved. Per germline, CDR1 KGHSH and CDR2 LQKENI. V lost 1 base and J lost 2, with 7 bases in between. The CDR3 is 14 residues long. CDR3 protein: CASSPQEFTDTQYF. The DNA for the CDR3 is TGTGCCAGCTCACCACAGGAGTTCACAGATACGCAGTATTTT.

The chain joins TRBV7-6 to TRBJ2-1, with 14 bases fitting TRBD2. V dropped 5 bases and J dropped 8; count of bases not matched to a gene: 11. Germline loops: CDR1 SGHVS, CDR2 FNYEAQ. The CDR3 is 17 residues long. CDR3 in amino acids: CASSLGLAGGPMDEQFF. In nucleotides, the CDR3 is TGTGCCAGCAGCCTCGGACTAGCGGGGGGCCCAATGGATGAGCAGTTCTTC.

J is TRBJ2-7 and V is TRBV27, with TRBD1 matching over 9 bases. Germline values: CDR1 MNHEY, CDR2 SMNVEV (reference sequence). V shed 3 bases and J 9 bases; nucleotides not matched to a gene: 15. The length of the CDR3 is 16 residues. As DNA, the CDR3 is TGTGCCAGCAGTTTGGAGGGGACAGGGAGTACGAAGGTGCAGTACTTC. Amino acids: CASSLEGTGSTKVQYF.

The chain combines TRBV12-3 or TRBV12-4 with TRBJ2-7, with D unclear. V was clipped by 2 bases and J by 6 bases, with 8 bases between them. This CDR3 contains 12 residues. The CDR3 DNA is TGTGCCAGCAGTTTATCACAGATCGAGCAGTACTTC. Protein product: CASSLSQIEQYF.

The rearrangement joins TRBV18 to TRBJ1-2, with TRBD1 as a possible D gene (6 bases). CDR1 and CDR2 from the germline V gene are KGHSH and LQKENI. Trimming removed 3 bases at V and 5 bases at J, with 10 bases between. The CDR3 loop spans 13 amino acids. CDR3 DNA: TGTGCCAGCTCACCTTCAGGACAGTATGGCTACACCTTC. Translated: CASSPSGQYGYTF.

The V call is TRBV12-3 or TRBV12-4, the J call TRBJ1-4; D is unresolved. The CDR3 runs to 13 residues. Between the trimmed V and J ends, which lost 3 bases and 8 bases, there was a span of 10 bases. The CDR3 DNA reads as TGTGCCAGCAGTTTGGCGTTTGGGGAAAAACTGTTTTTT. Translation gives CASSLAFGEKLFF.

The rearrangement links TRBV20-1 to TRBJ1-2, with no clear D. The length of the CDR3 is 13 residues. Germline CDR1 reads DFQATT; CDR2 reads SNEGSKA (reference sequence). Trimming removed 3 bases from V and 0 bases from J, with 8 bases in between. CDR3 nucleotides: TGCAGTGCTAGTACGGGCGCTAACTATGGCTACACCTTC. The encoded protein is CSASTGANYGYTF.

The rearrangement joins TRBV6-2 or TRBV6-3 to TRBJ2-7, with 10 bases that match TRBD2. The CDR3 runs 19 residues. The germline CDR1 and CDR2 sequences are MNHEY and SVGEGT. Trimming removed 0 bases from V and 0 bases from J; junction bases left unmatched: 11. The CDR3 is CASSYSPSGSLLYSYEQYF. CDR3 sequence (DNA): TGTGCCAGCAGTTACTCGCCTAGCGGGAGCCTCTTGTACTCCTACGAGCAGTACTTC.

This clone was counted a single time. The chain combines TRBV6-5 with TRBJ1-2, with a weak D call TRBD1 (5 bases). Germline assignment: CDR1 MNHEY and CDR2 SVGAGI. The length of the CDR3 is 15 residues. The V and J ends lost 0 bases and 8 bases respectively, with 16 bases between them. The CDR3 region has the DNA TGTGCCAGCAGTTACTCGTCCAGGAGGGGTGAGGGCTACACCTTC. It encodes CASSYSSRRGEGYTF.

DNA for the CDR3: TGTGCCAGCAACCGGACAGGGGGGGACATTCAGTACTTC. This sequence encodes CASNRTGGDIQYF. The gene calls are TRBV9 and TRBJ2-4; 10 positions agree with TRBD1. Unmatched junction bases numbered 5, after V lost 6 bases and J lost 8 bases. CDR3 length: 13 amino acids. Germline CDR1 reads SGDLS; CDR2 reads YYNGEE.

V is TRBV28 and J is TRBJ2-3, with D possibly TRBD2 on 5 matching bases. V lost 8 bases and J 2 bases, leaving 8 bases between the germline ends. Looked up from germline, CDR1 is MDHEN and CDR2 is SYDVKM. This CDR3 comprises 12 residues. CDR3 sequence: CASGGPTDTQYF. The CDR3 nucleotides read TGTGCCAGCGGAGGACCCACAGATACGCAGTATTTT.